This TCR beta chain was obtained from a study of blood T cells in healthy people across ages. Primed by a sample-barcoded 5' primer and a J-beta primer mix, a second PCR proceeded for 7 to 11 cycles. The yield of each sample was at least 2.5 million CDR3-containing paired-end reads. Using its own MiXCR run on the 5' RACE reads, TCRdb lists one record per CDR3 protein. The table includes about 970,000 distinct CDR3 sequences, roughly half detected once. CDR3 length equals 18 residues. CDR1 and CDR2 (germline): DFQATT, SNEGSKA (reference sequence). V was clipped by 6 bases and J by 0 bases; unmatched bases: 11.

This sequence originates from an older woman in good health. The chain links TRBV20-1 to TRBJ2-6; 10 bases are shared with TRBD1. The source material was blood. The CDR3: CSATAGQGLNSGANVLTF. In DNA form, the CDR3 reads TGCAGTGCGACAGCGGGACAGGGGCTAAACTCTGGGGCCAACGTCCTGACTTTC.